This is a list of T cell receptor beta chains from one sample in a study of OX40 agonist ivuxolimab in advanced cancers. Some clones are missing from TCRdb's copy, which holds only in-frame ones; the method was immunoSEQ multiplex PCR. The sample has 70,000 to 85,000 clones; approximately 95% are singletons. The sequencing here drew on CD4+ or CD8+ T cells sorted from blood, taken in a trial of the OX40 agonist ivuxolimab. These receptors all stem from an adult with an advanced solid tumor such as melanoma, head and neck, liver or kidney cancer. Each CDR3 is given with its conserved first and last residue. D genes are given only for firm matches. Not every row has a clone size; where given, it reads once, few, many or a size class.

clone_size,v_call,d_call,j_call,cdr3_aa,cdr3_nt
.,TRBV18,.,TRBJ2-2,CASSPLDDSTGELFF,TGTGCCAGCTCACCCCTCGACGACTCCACCGGGGAGCTGTTTTTT
.,TRBV7-2,TRBD2,TRBJ2-3,CASSSGTLASHTQYF,TGTGCCAGCAGCTCGGGAACACTAGCGTCGCATACGCAGTATTTT
.,TRBV9,.,TRBJ1-3,CASSVDTPSSGNTIYF,TGTGCCAGCAGCGTCGATACTCCTTCCTCTGGAAACACCATATATTTT
.,TRBV6-5,TRBD1,TRBJ2-7,CASSPGQSSYEQYF,TGTGCCAGCAGTCCGGGACAGAGCTCCTACGAGCAGTACTTC
.,TRBV9,TRBD1,TRBJ2-7,CASSTGTGGYEQYF,TGTGCCAGCAGCACTGGGACAGGGGGTTACGAGCAGTACTTC
.,TRBV18,TRBD2,TRBJ2-3,CASSQAGPGRDTQYF,TGTGCCAGCTCCCAAGCGGGACCTGGCAGGGATACGCAGTATTTT
.,TRBV7-9,TRBD1,TRBJ1-1,CASSSGTATEAFF,TGTGCCAGCAGCTCAGGGACAGCCACTGAAGCTTTCTTT
.,TRBV10-2,TRBD2,TRBJ2-2,CASGGLAGDTGELFF,TGCGCCAGCGGGGGACTAGCGGGGGACACCGGGGAGCTGTTTTTT
.,TRBV5-4,.,TRBJ2-7,CASGPSRREQYF,TGTGCCAGCGGACCCAGTCGCCGCGAGCAGTACTTC
once,TRBV9,.,TRBJ2-7,CASSPTAGGGYEQYF,TGTGCCAGCAGCCCCACGGCAGGGGGGGGATACGAGCAGTACTTC
once,TRBV7-9,.,TRBJ2-5,CASEGRLPETQYF,TGTGCCAGCGAAGGCAGACTACCGGAGACCCAGTACTTC
.,TRBV7-2,TRBD2,TRBJ2-1,CASSFSGDGLNEQFF,TGTGCCAGCAGCTTTAGCGGGGATGGGTTGAATGAGCAGTTCTTC
once,TRBV27,TRBD2,TRBJ2-7,CASSPGLAGGYQYF,TGTGCCAGCAGTCCGGGACTAGCGGGAGGTTATCAGTACTTC
.,TRBV19,.,TRBJ2-2,CASSISPGANTGELFF,TGTGCCAGTAGTATCTCCCCGGGTGCGAACACCGGGGAGCTGTTTTTT
.,TRBV12-5,TRBD1,TRBJ1-4,CASGLVRPGQGQLNNEKLFF,TGTGCTAGTGGTTTGGTTCGTCCGGGACAGGGGCAACTAAATAATGAAAAACTGTTTTTT
.,TRBV7-8,.,TRBJ2-3,CASSLGDSRTDTQYF,TGTGCCAGCAGCTTAGGTGACTCCAGAACAGATACGCAGTATTTT
.,TRBV13,.,TRBJ2-7,CASSLEQGGYEQYF,TGTGCCAGCAGCTTGGAGCAGGGGGGCTACGAGCAGTACTTC
.,TRBV2,.,TRBJ1-1,CANRSDRVNTEAFF,TGTGCCAACCGCTCGGACCGGGTGAACACTGAAGCTTTCTTT
.,TRBV7-9,TRBD2,TRBJ2-1,CASSAPLAGGSYNEQFF,TGTGCCAGCAGCGCGCCACTAGCGGGAGGGTCCTACAATGAGCAGTTCTTC
.,TRBV9,.,TRBJ2-7,CASSPALASYEQYF,TGTGCCAGCAGCCCGGCCTTAGCCTCCTACGAGCAGTACTTC
.,TRBV7-9,TRBD1,TRBJ1-1,CASSTGGVETEAFF,TGTGCCAGCAGCACAGGGGGCGTCGAGACTGAAGCTTTCTTT
once,TRBV7-6,.,TRBJ2-1,CASSLAMDSYNEQFF,TGTGCCAGCAGCTTAGCTATGGACAGCTACAATGAGCAGTTCTTC
.,TRBV10-3,TRBD2,TRBJ2-7,CAISESTSGSSYEQYF,TGTGCCATCAGTGAGTCGACTAGCGGGAGCTCCTACGAGCAGTACTTC
.,TRBV7-9,TRBD1,TRBJ1-4,CASSLGPGQVNEKLFF,TGTGCCAGCAGCTTAGGGCCGGGACAGGTGAATGAAAAACTGTTTTTT
.,TRBV7-2,TRBD2,TRBJ2-7,CASTVAGFSYEQYF,TGTGCCAGCACCGTAGCGGGCTTCTCCTACGAGCAGTACTTC
few,TRBV14,.,TRBJ1-2,CASSHGSPGVRMNYGYTF,TGTGCCAGCAGCCATGGAAGCCCTGGCGTCAGGATGAACTATGGCTACACCTTC
.,TRBV7-2,.,TRBJ2-7,CASSFGLDPYEQYF,TGTGCCAGCAGCTTCGGGCTTGACCCCTACGAGCAGTACTTC
.,TRBV11-2,TRBD2,TRBJ2-7,CASSPGTSVAYEQYF,TGTGCCAGCAGCCCTGGGACTAGCGTAGCCTACGAGCAGTACTTC
.,TRBV27,TRBD2,TRBJ2-3,CASSPGTSGRSIQYF,TGTGCCAGCAGTCCCGGGACTAGCGGGAGGAGCATCCAGTATTTT
.,TRBV5-5,TRBD1,TRBJ1-1,CASSSTGGGLGNTEAFF,TGTGCCAGCAGCTCGACAGGGGGCGGGCTCGGGAACACTGAAGCTTTCTTT
once,TRBV9,TRBD2,TRBJ2-7,CASSRIAGAIEQYF,TGTGCCAGCAGCAGGATAGCGGGAGCGATAGAGCAGTACTTC
.,TRBV7-8,.,TRBJ2-7,CASSAGPSFYEQYF,TGTGCCAGCAGCGCGGGACCGAGCTTTTACGAGCAGTACTTC
few,TRBV7-9,.,TRBJ1-5,CASSLGKENQPQHF,TGTGCCAGCAGCTTAGGAAAAGAAAATCAGCCCCAGCATTTT
.,TRBV5-1,.,TRBJ2-7,CASSLGSGGSSGQYF,TGCGCCAGCAGCTTGGGTTCCGGGGGAAGTAGCGGGCAGTACTTC
.,TRBV30,TRBD1,TRBJ1-2,CAWSRDRDVPNYGYTF,TGTGCCTGGAGTAGGGACAGGGATGTTCCTAACTATGGCTACACCTTC
.,TRBV29-1,TRBD1,TRBJ1-2,CSVEDTGTGGSYNYGYTF,TGCAGCGTTGAAGATACGGGGACAGGGGGTTCCTACAACTATGGCTACACCTTC
.,TRBV7-2,.,TRBJ2-7,CASSLAPPADQYF,TGTGCCAGCAGCTTAGCGCCCCCAGCGGACCAGTACTTC
once,TRBV5-6,.,TRBJ2-6,CASSLGVPGANVLTF,TGTGCCAGCAGCCTGGGCGTTCCTGGGGCCAACGTCCTGACTTTC
.,TRBV2,.,TRBJ1-4,CASSVERLNEKLFF,TGTGCCAGCAGTGTAGAACGGCTTAATGAAAAACTGTTTTTT
.,TRBV28,.,TRBJ2-7,CASSGDGYEQYF,TGTGCCAGCAGTGGGGACGGCTACGAGCAGTACTTC
.,TRBV5-4,.,TRBJ2-7,CASSFSQSSYEQYF,TGTGCCAGCAGCTTCTCCCAGAGCTCCTACGAGCAGTACTTC
.,TRBV9,.,TRBJ1-4,CASKDQGSEKLFF,TGTGCCAGCAAGGATCAGGGGAGTGAAAAACTGTTTTTT
.,TRBV4-3,.,TRBJ1-5,CASSQEYGNQPQHF,TGCGCCAGCAGCCAAGAATATGGCAATCAGCCCCAGCATTTT
.,TRBV6-5,.,TRBJ2-5,CASSYSPGAGAAQYF,TGTGCCAGCAGCTACTCCCCAGGGGCCGGGGCGGCCCAGTACTTC
.,TRBV30,.,TRBJ2-2,CAWSARAYAGELFF,TGTGCCTGGAGTGCCAGGGCGTATGCCGGGGAGCTGTTTTTT
.,TRBV7-2,TRBD2,TRBJ2-3,CASSLTAGGWADTQYF,TGTGCCAGCAGCCTGACAGCGGGAGGGTGGGCAGATACGCAGTATTTT
.,TRBV7-9,.,TRBJ1-5,CASSPADQPQHF,TGTGCCAGCAGCCCGGCCGATCAGCCCCAGCATTTT
once,TRBV5-6,TRBD2,TRBJ2-1,CASSFSSGRLNEQFF,TGTGCCAGCAGCTTCTCTAGCGGGAGGTTAAATGAGCAGTTCTTC
.,TRBV30,.,TRBJ1-4,CAWSVTAGDNEKLFF,TGTGCCTGGAGTGTAACGGCAGGGGACAATGAAAAACTGTTTTTT
.,TRBV5-6,.,TRBJ2-7,CASSSGNRVYEQYF,TGTGCCAGCAGCAGCGGAAACAGGGTCTACGAGCAGTACTTC
.,TRBV19,.,TRBJ1-1,CASSIGGNTEAFF,TGTGCCAGTAGTATAGGCGGGAACACTGAAGCTTTCTTT
.,TRBV4-2,.,TRBJ1-1,CASSQAPSAHAAEAFF,TGTGCCAGCAGCCAAGCTCCTTCAGCCCACGCAGCAGAAGCTTTCTTT
.,TRBV7-9,.,TRBJ2-2,CASSPGSGSNTGELFF,TGTGCCAGCAGCCCCGGGTCCGGGTCGAACACCGGGGAGCTGTTTTTT